The 21 T cell receptor beta chains presented below share a single source sample, sequenced in a study of Ad26.COV2.S vaccination and SARS-CoV-2 variants. Libraries were prepared by immunoSEQ multiplex PCR; TCRdb keeps only in-frame clonotypes and omits some of them. The sample holds 400,000 to 450,000 clones, 80% to 95% seen once. This sample's treatment: around 19 received Ad26.COV2.S at low or high dose, single or two shots; roughly 5 received placebo; per-sample allocation not given. Day 63 after the first vaccine or placebo injection was the time point for sampling. The sample consisted of peripheral blood, taken in a trial of Ad26.COV2.S vaccine versus placebo. The receptors were gathered from a person between 18 and 59 years old who received the Ad26.COV2.S COVID-19 vaccine or a placebo.

The chain has TRBV11-2 and TRBJ1-1; no firm D call. The CDR3 extends over 13 amino acids. Germline CDR1 and CDR2: SGHAT and FQNNGV. The V gene lost 3 bases and the J gene lost 2 bases, with 7 bases spanning the gap. The CDR3 is CASSFSGNTEAFF. The CDR3 nucleotides are TGTGCCAGCAGCTTTTCGGGAAACACTGAAGCTTTCTTT.

The chain has TRBV30 and TRBJ1-1, with D possibly TRBD1 on 5 matching bases. V lost 3 bases and J lost 1, with 9 bases in between. The CDR3 extends over 13 amino acids. Germline loops: CDR1 GTSNPN, CDR2 SVGIG (reference sequence). The CDR3: CAWSDRPNTEAFF. As DNA, the CDR3 is TGTGCCTGGAGCGACAGACCGAACACTGAAGCTTTCTTT.

The rearrangement joins TRBV11-2 to TRBJ1-1; D ambiguous. The CDR3 spans 16 residues. The germline V and J ends were trimmed by 1 base and 3 bases, with 15 bases remaining between them. CDR1 is SGHAT and CDR2 is FQNNGV in the germline V gene. CDR3 sequence reads: CASSLGAASFYTEAFF. DNA of the CDR3: TGTGCCAGCAGCTTAGGGGCAGCGTCGTTTTACACTGAAGCTTTCTTT. The variable domain in full, with the rest retrieved from reference TRBV11-2 and TRBJ1-1, is EAGVAQSPRYKIIEKRQSVAFWCNPISGHATLYWYQQILGQGPKLLIQFQNNGVVDDSQLPKDRFSAERLKGVDSTLKIQPAKLEDSAVYLCASSLGAASFYTEAFFGQGTRLTVV.

The chain couples TRBV7-9 to TRBJ2-5; either TRBD1 or TRBD2 may supply D (6 bases each). Germline V gives CDR1 SEHNR, CDR2 FQNEAQ (reference sequence). CDR3 length equals 16 residues. Between the trimmed V and J ends, which lost 3 bases and 1 base, there was a span of 15 bases. The CDR3 reads CASSLRGAGTQETQYF. The CDR3 DNA reads as TGTGCCAGCAGCTTGAGGGGGGCGGGAACCCAAGAGACCCAGTACTTC. The full variable domain, with the rest looked up from reference TRBV7-9 and TRBJ2-5, is DTGVSQNPRHKITKRGQNVTFRCDPISEHNRLYWYRQTLGQGPEFLTYFQNEAQLEKSRLLSDRFSAERPKGSFSTLEIQRTEQGDSAMYLCASSLRGAGTQETQYFGPGTRLLVL.

The chain has TRBV30 and TRBJ2-3, with 9 bases fitting TRBD1. This CDR3 is built from 14 residues. With V trimmed by 4 bases and J by 6 bases, 8 bases remained unmatched. Germline values: CDR1 GTSNPN, CDR2 SVGIG (reference sequence). The CDR3 region has the DNA TGTGCCTGGACACAGGGGGCCCTAGGGGATACGCAGTATTTT. It codes for CAWTQGALGDTQYF.

Ten or more counts support this clone. CDR3 in amino acids: CASSLRLPGTGVNSPLHF. CDR3 bases: TGTGCCAGCAGTTTACGACTCCCCGGGACAGGGGTAAATTCACCCCTCCACTTT. V usage is TRBV27 and J usage is TRBJ1-6; 10 bases fit TRBD1. The CDR3 is 18 amino acids. Germline assignment: CDR1 MNHEY and CDR2 SMNVEV (reference sequence). V dropped 2 bases and J dropped 7; count of bases not matched to a gene: 11.

This rearrangement joins TRBV20-1 to TRBJ1-5; D uncertain. The CDR3 contains 14 residues. The germline V and J ends were trimmed by 3 bases and 2 bases, with 11 bases remaining between them. Per the germline V gene, CDR1 is DFQATT and CDR2 is SNEGSKA (reference sequence). The CDR3: CSASVGMGNQPQHF. The CDR3 nucleotides read TGCAGTGCTAGTGTCGGTATGGGCAATCAGCCCCAGCATTTT.

The chain combines TRBV7-2 with TRBJ1-5; a weak D match, TRBD1 (5 bases). Germline-derived CDR1 and CDR2 are SGHTA and FQGNSA. Trimming took off 1 base at V and 0 bases at J, with 13 bases between the two ends. CDR3 length: 17 residues. CDR3 residues: CASSLDTGRVSNQPQHF. The CDR3 DNA follows: TGTGCCAGCAGCTTAGATACAGGTCGAGTTAGCAATCAGCCCCAGCATTTT.

This chain joins TRBV19 and TRBJ1-2; 10 nucleotides align to TRBD1. V dropped 5 bases and J dropped 8; count of bases not matched to a gene: 5. The germline V gene encodes CDR1 LNHDA and CDR2 SQIVND (reference sequence). This CDR3 is built from 13 residues. The CDR3 nucleotides are TGTGCCAGTAGTTTTGGGACAGGGGAAGGCTACACCTTC. It translates to CASSFGTGEGYTF. Full variable domain (missing parts from reference TRBV19 and TRBJ1-2): DGGITQSPKYLFRKEGQNVTLSCEQNLNHDAMYWYRQDPGQGLRLIYYSQIVNDFQKGDIAEGYSVSREKKESFPLTVTSAQKNPTAFYLCASSFGTGEGYTFGSGTRLTVV.

The chain uses TRBV14 and TRBJ1-6, with 7 bases that match TRBD1. V was pared by 0 bases and J by 11 bases, with 4 bases of the junction left unmatched. Germline assignment: CDR1 SGHDN and CDR2 FVKESK. CDR3 length: 14 amino acids. For the CDR3, the DNA is TGTGCCAGCAGCCAAGAACAGGGGTTTGCACCCCTCCACTTT. Translation gives CASSQEQGFAPLHF.

The rearrangement links TRBV14 to TRBJ2-1; 8 bases line up with TRBD1. V lost 4 bases to trimming and J lost 8 bases; unmatched junction nucleotides: 4. Germline V lookup: CDR1 SGHDN, CDR2 FVKESK. This CDR3 region has 13 residues. The CDR3 nucleotides are TGTGCCAGCAGCCTACAGGGGGGCGATGAGCAGTTCTTC. Protein product: CASSLQGGDEQFF.

This clone was picked up one time. The CDR3 nucleotides read TGCGCCAGCAGCTTGATAGCAGGCCAAGAGACCCAGTACTTC. This translates into CASSLIAGQETQYF. The rearrangement links TRBV5-1 to TRBJ2-5; D not resolved. Germline CDR1 is SGHRS and CDR2 is YFSETQ. The CDR3 is made up of 14 amino acids. V lost 1 base to trimming and J lost 1 base, with 8 bases between them.

The CDR3 region has the DNA TGTGCCAGCAGCCGCTGGGCGGGGGGCCCCACAGATACGCAGTATTTT. Its translation is CASSRWAGGPTDTQYF. The V gene is TRBV14, the J gene TRBJ2-3, with TRBD2 matching 8 bases. This CDR3 has 16 amino acids. Germline CDR1 and CDR2: SGHDN and FVKESK. V was pared by 4 bases and J by 2 bases, with 8 bases of the junction left unmatched.

The V call is TRBV12-3 or TRBV12-4, the J call TRBJ2-7; a possible D gene is TRBD2 (5 bases). The CDR3 extends over 13 amino acids. With 4 bases removed from V and 3 bases from J, the gap between germline ends came to 10 bases. CDR3 bases: TGTGCCAGCAGTTCCCGGGGAATCTACGAGCAGTACTTC. Amino acids: CASSSRGIYEQYF.

The chain joins TRBV5-6 to TRBJ1-1; TRBD1 is a possible D gene (5 bases). Trimming removed 2 bases at V and 3 bases at J, with 14 bases between. Looked up from germline, CDR1 is SGHDT and CDR2 is YYEEEE. The CDR3 covers 15 residues. The CDR3 reads CASSFDPGGDTEAFF. For the CDR3, the DNA is TGTGCCAGCAGCTTCGACCCCGGGGGGGACACTGAAGCTTTCTTT.

The chain joins TRBV5-6 to TRBJ2-7; D perhaps matches TRBD1 (6 bases). This CDR3 contains 14 residues. V was shortened by 3 bases and J by 1 base, with 11 bases between the two germline ends. Germline assignment: CDR1 SGHDT and CDR2 YYEEEE. The CDR3 nucleotides are TGTGCCAGCAGCTGGAAAGACAGGTCCTACGAGCAGTACTTC. Its translation: CASSWKDRSYEQYF.

The J gene is TRBJ2-5, the V gene TRBV6-6; 13 nucleotides line up with TRBD2. V lost 8 bases, J lost 2 bases, and 2 bases stayed unmatched. The CDR3 extends over 14 amino acids. Germline assignment: CDR1 MNHNY and CDR2 SVGAGI (reference sequence). The DNA of the CDR3 is TGTGCCAGCCGGACTAGCGGGGGACAAGAGACCCAGTACTTC. Protein: CASRTSGGQETQYF.

This sequence joins TRBV7-2 and TRBJ2-2, with 9 nucleotides matching TRBD1. This CDR3 region has 15 residues. Germline V gene lookup returns CDR1 SGHTA and CDR2 FQGNSA. Trimming removed 1 base from V and 6 bases from J; junction bases left unmatched: 3. The CDR3, as DNA: TGTGCCAGCAGCTTAGGTTGGACAGGGGCCGGGGAGCTGTTTTTT. It specifies CASSLGWTGAGELFF. The variable domain in full, completed from reference TRBV7-2 and TRBJ2-2, reads GAGVSQSPSNKVTEKGKDVELRCDPISGHTALYWYRQSLGQGLEFLIYFQGNSAPDKSGLPSDRFSAERTGGSVSTLTIQRTQQEDSAVYLCASSLGWTGAGELFFGEGSRLTVL.

The chain carries TRBV7-2 and TRBJ2-2; D possibly corresponds to TRBD1 (8 bases). V lost 5 bases, J lost 3 bases, and 13 bases lay in between. The CDR3 runs to 15 residues. Germline V gene lookup returns CDR1 SGHTA and CDR2 FQGNSA. The CDR3 is CASSRTGGDTGELFF. The CDR3 DNA is TGTGCCAGCAGCCGTACAGGGGGGGACACCGGGGAGCTGTTTTTT.

The chain carries TRBV7-2 and TRBJ2-5, with 10 bases aligning to TRBD1. CDR3 length equals 13 residues. CDR1 and CDR2 from the germline V gene are SGHTA and FQGNSA. V gave up 4 bases and J gave up 6 bases; unmatched junction bases: 2. The chain's CDR3 is CASSWGQGKTQYF. The CDR3 DNA sequence: TGTGCCAGCAGCTGGGGACAGGGGAAGACCCAGTACTTC.

V and J are TRBV19 and TRBJ2-3, with TRBD2 identical over 11 bases. The V gene end was trimmed by 3 bases and the J gene end by 1 base; junction bases not matched to a gene: 9. Germline V gene sequence: CDR1 LNHDA, CDR2 SQIVND (reference sequence). CDR3 length: 18 residues. The CDR3 sequence is CASSIGLAGGSGTDTQYF. The CDR3 DNA is TGTGCCAGTAGTATCGGGCTAGCGGGGGGCTCGGGCACAGATACGCAGTATTTT.